The 18 T cell receptor beta chains presented below share a single source sample, sequenced in a study of blood T cell repertoires in COVID-19 (dated by TCRdb to 2020 to 2022). Libraries were made using the immunoSEQ multiplex PCR assay. This is the immuneACCESS table as TCRdb keeps it, with only in-frame sequences that have V and J called. A part of the clones is gone; compared with another copy, unresolved V genes explain less than half, and the rest is unexplained. The sample table holds about 160,000 clones, of which over 85% were seen once. The ten largest clones represent 4.5% to 5.5% of the sample. Sequencing input: peripheral blood. Every receptor here comes from a woman between 50 and 59 years old with acute or convalescent COVID-19.

The chain has TRBV3-1 (or the pseudogene TRBV3-2) and TRBJ1-2; TRBD1 agrees at 7 bases. V gave up 6 bases and J gave up 7 bases; unmatched junction bases: 14. Germline lookup yields CDR1 LGHDT and CDR2 YNNKEL (reference sequence). The CDR3 is made up of 15 amino acids. The CDR3 spells CASRDFWSGGFGYTF. In DNA form, the CDR3 reads TGTGCCAGCAGAGACTTCTGGTCAGGGGGGTTTGGCTACACCTTC.

V is TRBV2 and J is TRBJ1-2; a possible D gene is TRBD1 (5 bases). Trimming removed 7 bases from V and 4 bases from J, with 25 bases in between. This CDR3 contains 17 residues. From germline, CDR1 is SNHLY and CDR2 FYNNEI. In DNA form, the CDR3 reads TGTGCCAGCATCAGGGCCCCCATCAGGTATTCGGGCTATGGCTACACCTTC. Translated, it gives CASIRAPIRYSGYGYTF.

This clone was counted only a few times. This chain connects TRBV11-2 to TRBJ1-2; D ambiguous. Trimming pared 5 bases from V and 6 bases from J, leaving 13 bases between. CDR1 and CDR2 (germline): SGHAT, FQNNGV. This CDR3 region has 13 residues. CDR3 sequence reads: CASSVAGSDGYTF. Written as DNA, the CDR3 is TGTGCCAGCAGCGTGGCTGGCAGCGATGGCTACACCTTC.

The chain is built from TRBV7-3 and TRBJ2-5; 7 positions agree with TRBD1. The CDR3 contains 15 residues. The V and J ends lost 1 base and 4 bases, in that order; junction bases with no gene match: 6. Germline V gene data show CDR1 as SGHTA and CDR2 as FQGTGA. The CDR3 region has the DNA TGTGCCAGCAGCTTAATAGGGGGCCAAGGAGAGACCCAGTACTTC. It encodes CASSLIGGQGETQYF.

The chain employs TRBV6-5 and TRBJ1-2, with D maybe TRBD1 (6 bases). This CDR3 has 12 amino acids. V lost 8 bases to trimming and J lost 4 bases, with 11 bases between them. Germline V gives CDR1 MNHEY, CDR2 SVGAGI. CDR3 in amino acids: CASGRQVYGYTF. For the CDR3, the DNA is TGTGCCAGCGGGAGACAGGTCTATGGCTACACCTTC.

The chain combines TRBV15 with TRBJ2-1, with a possible D match to TRBD2 (6 bases). Between the trimmed V and J ends, which lost 0 bases and 7 bases, there was a span of 13 bases. The CDR3 extends over 15 amino acids. CDR1 is LNHNV and CDR2 is YYDKDF in the germline V gene (reference sequence). The CDR3 loop is CATSREKTAGNEQFF. The DNA of the CDR3 is TGTGCCACCAGCAGAGAAAAGACTGCGGGGAATGAGCAGTTCTTC.

A single count supports this clone. The CDR3 sequence is CASSQAQGYYNEQFF. Here the CDR3 DNA reads TGTGCCAGCAGCCAAGCGCAGGGATACTACAATGAGCAGTTCTTC. V is TRBV3-1 (or the pseudogene TRBV3-2) and J is TRBJ2-1, with D tentatively TRBD1 (5 bases). The CDR3 loop spans 15 amino acids. V lost 1 base, J lost 3 bases, and 10 bases lay in between. Germline V CDR1 and CDR2: LGHDT, YNNKEL (reference sequence).

The chain couples TRBV21-1 to TRBJ2-7; TRBD1, the D gene given by the table, was not confirmed from the DNA. TRBV21-1 is a known pseudogene. The CDR3 has 16 amino acids. In DNA, the CDR3 is TGTGCCAGCAGCAAACCGGGGAAAGACAGGGACCACGAGCAGTACTTC. It translates to CASSKPGKDRDHEQYF.

This clone was seen a single time. The chain joins TRBV5-6 to TRBJ1-2, with D unclear. V lost 4 bases and J lost 0, with 7 bases in between. CDR1 is SGHDT, CDR2 YYEEEE, per germline. This CDR3 comprises 13 residues. The CDR3 region has the DNA TGTGCCAGCAGCCCTATCCCTAACTATGGCTACACCTTC. Its protein is CASSPIPNYGYTF.

This clone was detected only once. The chain combines TRBV4-1 with TRBJ2-5, with D unresolved. The CDR3 contains 16 residues. The V and J ends lost 1 base and 5 bases respectively, with 17 bases between them. CDR1 MGHRA and CDR2 YSYEKL come from the germline V gene. The CDR3 reads CASSQAAPSPRETQYF. Written as DNA, the CDR3 is TGCGCCAGCAGCCAAGCCGCACCGAGCCCCCGCGAGACCCAGTACTTC.

J is TRBJ1-2 and V is TRBV9; D is uncertain. Per germline, CDR1 SGDLS and CDR2 YYNGEE. V lost 3 bases and J 5 bases, leaving 17 bases between the germline ends. This CDR3 spans 15 amino acids. The CDR3 loop reads CASSARGGKGYGYTF. CDR3 nucleotide sequence: TGTGCCAGCAGCGCCCGGGGAGGAAAGGGTTATGGCTACACCTTC. The full variable domain, rest sourced from reference TRBV9 and TRBJ1-2, is DSGVTQTPKHLITATGQRVTLRCSPRSGDLSVYWYQQSLDQGLQFLIQYYNGEERAKGNILERFSAQQFPDLHSELNLSSLELGDSALYFCASSARGGKGYGYTFGSGTRLTVV.

The CDR3 reads CAISELAGRTEAFF. CDR3 coding DNA: TGTGCCATCAGTGAGCTCGCAGGGCGCACTGAAGCTTTCTTT. V gene TRBV10-3 combines with J gene TRBJ1-1, with D maybe TRBD1 (5 bases). Germline-derived CDR1 and CDR2 are ENHRY and SYGVKD. The ends were cut back, 2 bases at V and 4 bases at J, with 11 bases in the middle. The CDR3 covers 14 residues.

The rearrangement joins TRBV18 to TRBJ1-6; tentatively, D is TRBD1 (6 bases). The CDR3 is made up of 14 amino acids. The V gene's germline CDR1 is KGHSH and CDR2 LQKENI. The V end lost 4 bases, the J end lost 9 bases, and 13 bases lay between the germline ends. CDR3 sequence: CASSRTDNPSPLHF. Written as DNA, the CDR3 is TGTGCCAGCTCACGGACAGACAATCCTTCACCCCTCCACTTT. The entire variable domain, with the rest obtained from reference TRBV18 and TRBJ1-6, is as follows: NAGVMQNPRHLVRRRGQEARLRCSPMKGHSHVYWYRQLPEEGLKFMVYLQKENIIDESGMPKERFSAEFPKEGPSILRIQQVVRGDSAAYFCASSRTDNPSPLHFGNGTRLTVT.

Here the CDR3 reads CASSKPRGARATNEKLFF. CDR3 coding DNA: TGTGCCAGTAGTAAACCCAGGGGGGCCCGCGCAACTAATGAAAAACTGTTTTTT. The chain recombines TRBV19 with TRBJ1-4, with TRBD1 identical over 7 bases. The CDR3 has 18 amino acids. The germline CDR1 and CDR2 sequences are LNHDA and SQIVND (reference sequence). J was trimmed by 0 bases and V by 4 bases; bases with no gene match: 11.

This clone was seen a single time. J is TRBJ1-2 and V is TRBV18; maybe TRBD1 (5 bases). Trimming took 3 bases from V and 8 from J, leaving 10 bases between them. This CDR3 spans 12 amino acids. CDR1 KGHSH and CDR2 LQKENI come from the germline V gene. The CDR3 sequence is CASSPGLGGYTF. The CDR3 bases are TGTGCCAGCTCACCGGGACTTGGCGGCTACACCTTC.

The chain couples TRBV18 to TRBJ1-1, with D possibly TRBD1 on 5 matching bases. This CDR3 has 13 amino acids. V shed 4 bases and J shed 0 bases, with 6 bases lying between them. Looked up from germline, CDR1 is KGHSH and CDR2 is LQKENI. The CDR3 reads CASSRQMNTEAFF. CDR3 sequence (DNA): TGTGCCAGCTCACGACAGATGAACACTGAAGCTTTCTTT.

V is TRBV15 and J is TRBJ2-1; 9 bases fit TRBD1. Germline trimming cut 1 base from V and 6 bases from J; bases unmatched to any gene: 7. The CDR3 covers 16 residues. Germline CDR1 LNHNV, CDR2 YYDKDF (reference sequence). This CDR3 is CATSRGGTGRSNEQFF. The CDR3 bases are TGTGCCACCAGCAGAGGGGGGACAGGGAGGAGCAATGAGCAGTTCTTC.

The chain has TRBV11-2 and TRBJ2-2; 12 bases agree with TRBD2. Unmatched junction bases numbered 4, after V lost 1 base and J lost 4 bases. Looked up from germline, CDR1 is SGHAT and CDR2 is FQNNGV. The CDR3 has 17 amino acids. Here the CDR3 DNA reads TGTGCCAGCAGCTTAGCCCTAGCGGGGGGGCCCACCGGGGAGCTGTTTTTT. Translating gives CASSLALAGGPTGELFF. Together with reference TRBV11-2 and TRBJ2-2, the CDR3 gives the full variable domain: EAGVAQSPRYKIIEKRQSVAFWCNPISGHATLYWYQQILGQGPKLLIQFQNNGVVDDSQLPKDRFSAERLKGVDSTLKIQPAKLEDSAVYLCASSLALAGGPTGELFFGEGSRLTVL.